This TCR beta chain stems from a study of shared clonotypes between healthy human individuals (dated by TCRdb to the early 2020s). Turning to the overall study: The cohort included a few men and a couple of women between 18 and 49 years of age. The study deeply sequenced blood TCR repertoires of about 5 healthy adults to estimate repertoire size and the extent of clonotype sharing between individuals. To increase sequencing depth and limit assay-specific biases, different laboratories used diverse techniques to prepare libraries and sequence TCR repertoires. Per donor, leukapheresis produced somewhere between about 0.94 and 9.5 billion PBMCs.

Using the deep immunoSEQ assay, TCR CDR3 regions were amplified from genomic DNA by multiplex PCR. Extracted genomic DNA from each cell subset was distributed evenly across all wells of several immunoSEQ 96-well plates, and each plate was treated as a replicate. For unsorted PBMC, about 300 ng genomic DNA, equal to roughly 32,000 T cell genomes, was loaded into each replicate PCR. Ten immunoSEQ deep assay plates were used to sequence unsorted PBMC genomic DNA. The purified libraries were quantified using a Qubit 3.0 fluorometer, sized with a Bioanalyzer 2100, and then quantified again using the KAPA Library Quantification kit. A separate single-read 150-cycle Illumina NextSeq 550 flow cell was used to sequence each immunoSEQ 96-well plate. Under the source paper's analysis protocol: Because the immunoSEQ output held only junctional sequences and lacked quality scores, the filtering could not match the filtering applied to full-length reads. Sequences were annotated with PyIR, a Python wrapper for IgBLAST v1.9, and V/J genes and CDR3 were assigned using IMGT germline references. Reads were filtered out if the reads had weak V/J assignments (E-value above 1e-6), no CDR3, stop codons, out-of-frame junctions, or ambiguous translated residues. V3J clonotypes were defined as sequences sharing an identical inferred V gene, J gene, and CDR3 amino acid sequence. Percentage overlap between repertoires was computed as shared unique clonotypes divided by the size of the smaller repertoire. Richness of each repertoire was evaluated using RTK rarefaction, the Chao1 estimator, and Recon v2.1 estimates of unobserved clonotypes. The table comes from immuneACCESS by way of TCRdb, which keeps in-frame sequences with V and J called. Part of the clones is missing from these tables; in studies checked, under half for an unresolved V gene and the rest for unknown reasons. D and trimming were read from the DNA, whereas the V and J calls and clone size are those reported in that table. The sample has about half a million clones on record, around 75% of them singletons. Of the sample, about 13% is held by the ten largest clones.

Beyond this particular receptor, the publication reports: The genetic and exposure-history diversity represented was limited by the small number of donors. Sampling was restricted to blood, and TCR repertoires in tissue are likely to differ from TCR repertoires in blood. Pairwise subsampling led to the expectation that sequencing depth would affect the degree of clonotype sharing among donors.

The CDR3 has 13 amino acids, counting the end cysteine and phenylalanine. Solely the CDR3 DNA is kept, with 39 bases framed from the first base. Reading the germline V gene gives CDR1 SNHLY and CDR2 FYNNEI. Note on this clone: The target of this receptor is not known. No base quality values were provided; no much bigger clone lies one nucleotide off.

Healthy HIV-negative adults with no recently reported acute infections or vaccinations were included as donors. Every donor was a Caucasian adult residing in Nashville, Tennessee, USA. In the unsorted samples, 87 million or so PBMCs were counted, and genomic DNA was extracted using the QIAamp DNA Blood Mini kit. Blood was collected by leukapheresis, and PBMCs were isolated by Ficoll-Histopaque density gradient centrifugation and then cryopreserved in liquid nitrogen vapor phase. Sequencing was done on a sample of PBMCs. This sequence uses TRBV2 and TRBJ2-5, with TRBD1 as a weak D call on 6 bases. The J call may be in error: the DNA end matches TRBJ2-7 better. The clonotype was recovered from a woman in her 40s in good health. Some clones in this sample may be carry-over from other donors' samples. In nucleotides, the sequence is TGTGCCAGCAGTGTTCAGGGGCCCTACGAGCAGTACTTC. Its translation reads: CASSVQGPYEQYF.